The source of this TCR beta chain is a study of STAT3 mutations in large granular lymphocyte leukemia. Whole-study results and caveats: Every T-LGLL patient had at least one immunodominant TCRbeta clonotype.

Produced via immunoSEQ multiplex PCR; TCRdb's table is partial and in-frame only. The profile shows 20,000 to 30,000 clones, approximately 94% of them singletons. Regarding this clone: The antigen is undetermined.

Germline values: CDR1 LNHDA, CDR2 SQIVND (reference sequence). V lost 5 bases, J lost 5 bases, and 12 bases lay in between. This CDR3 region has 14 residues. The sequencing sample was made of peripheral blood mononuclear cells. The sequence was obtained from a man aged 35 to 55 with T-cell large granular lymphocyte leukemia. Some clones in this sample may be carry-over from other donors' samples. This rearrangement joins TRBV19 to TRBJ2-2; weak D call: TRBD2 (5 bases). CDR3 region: CASSRAGITGELFF. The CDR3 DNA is TGTGCCAGTAGTCGGGCCGGGATTACCGGGGAGCTGTTTTTT.